The 6 T cell receptor beta chains presented below share a single source sample, sequenced in a study of blood T cell repertoires in COVID-19. Only in-frame clones appear in the TCRdb table, and some are missing; sequencing was by immunoSEQ multiplex PCR. The sample lists approximately 170,000 clones, 88% occurring once. Sequencing was done on a sample of peripheral blood. The source of these receptors is a man in his forties or fifties who had recovered from COVID-19.

This chain links TRBV5-1 with TRBJ1-6; weak D call: TRBD1 (6 bases). Germline lookup yields CDR1 SGHRS and CDR2 YFSETQ. The V and J ends lost 0 bases and 5 bases respectively, with 9 bases between them. The CDR3 runs to 15 residues. The CDR3 DNA sequence: TGCGCCAGCAGCTTGGGGCAGGGGAATAATTCACCCCTCCACTTT. This sequence encodes CASSLGQGNNSPLHF. Looking up the rest from reference TRBV5-1 and TRBJ1-6 gives the full variable domain: KAGVTQTPRYLIKTRGQQVTLSCSPISGHRSVSWYQQTPGQGLQFLFEYFSETQRNKGNFPGRFSGRQFSNSRSEMNVSTLELGDSALYLCASSLGQGNNSPLHFGNGTRLTVT.

The gene calls are TRBV12-3 or TRBV12-4 and TRBJ2-2, with D perhaps TRBD1 (5 bases). The CDR3 runs 13 residues. The germline V and J ends were trimmed by 7 bases and 4 bases, with 10 bases remaining between them. The CDR3 loop reads CASKTDSTGELFF. CDR3 bases: TGTGCCAGCAAAACCGACAGCACCGGGGAGCTGTTTTTT.

The chain uses TRBV7-6 and TRBJ2-7, with 9 nucleotides matching TRBD2. Unmatched junction bases numbered 7, after V lost 5 bases and J lost 2 bases. CDR3 size: 15 residues. CDR1 is SGHVS, CDR2 FNYEAQ, per germline. CDR3 bases: TGTGCCAGCAGCCTCCTGGCGGGGGGGCCCTACGAGCAGTACTTC. It is translated as CASSLLAGGPYEQYF. Together with reference TRBV7-6 and TRBJ2-7, the CDR3 gives the full variable domain: GAGVSQSPRYKVTKRGQDVALRCDPISGHVSLYWYRQALGQGPEFLTYFNYEAQQDKSGLPNDRFSAERPEGSISTLTIQRTEQRDSAMYRCASSLLAGGPYEQYFGPGTRLTVT.

This chain joins TRBV18 and TRBJ2-7; unclear D gene. CDR3 length: 13 residues. Germline assignment: CDR1 KGHSH and CDR2 LQKENI. V gave up 6 bases and J gave up 2 bases, with 11 bases separating them. The CDR3 sequence is CASSETRAYEQYF. In DNA, the CDR3 is TGTGCCAGCTCCGAGACCCGGGCCTACGAGCAGTACTTC.

The rearrangement links TRBV11-2 to TRBJ1-6; TRBD1 matches 9 bases. Losses at the gene ends were 5 bases for V and 10 bases for J; bases not matched to a gene: 12. This CDR3 is built from 16 residues. In germline, CDR1 is SGHAT, CDR2 FQNNGV. CDR3 in DNA: TGTGCCAGCAGCCCTCACCCCGGGACAGGGCGGTCACCCCTCCACTTT. Its translation is CASSPHPGTGRSPLHF.

The rearrangement uses TRBV7-2 and TRBJ2-5; D may be TRBD2 (6 bases). CDR1 is SGHTA and CDR2 is FQGNSA in the germline V gene. This CDR3 has 14 residues. V was trimmed by 5 bases and J by 7 bases, leaving 17 bases between them. CDR3: CASSPGRGWGTQYF. The CDR3 DNA follows: TGTGCCAGCAGCCCAGGTCGGGGGTGGGGGACCCAGTACTTC.